This T cell receptor (beta chain) was identified in a study of blood T cell repertoires in COVID-19. On the study more broadly: Samples of COVID-19 (acute and convalescent) were obtained from the United States, Italy and Spain.

The study counted Cohort 3 donors as recovered given two negative PCRs, clearance, or symptom resolution. CDR1 is LGHDT and CDR2 is YNNKEL in the germline V gene (reference sequence). This CDR3 is built from 13 residues. V dropped 4 bases and J dropped 3 bases, with 9 bases sitting between them. Per the authors' pipeline: The authors estimated nucleated cell counts from reference gene primer amplification. The assay was immunoSEQ multiplex PCR, and TCRdb's table has in-frame clones only and misses some. V and J calls and clone size are copied from that table; D and trimming were computed from the DNA. This sample has approximately 200,000 clones, with around nine tenths found just once.

This TCR was recovered from a man aged 25-40 years who had recovered from COVID-19. The chain links TRBV3-1 (or the pseudogene TRBV3-2) to TRBJ2-5; TRBD2 is a possible D gene (5 bases). Sequenced material: PBMCs or T cells enriched from blood (not recorded which). For the CDR3, the DNA is TGTGCCAGCAGCCTGGACTTTGAAGAGACCCAGTACTTC. This translates into CASSLDFEETQYF.